Listed here are 9 T cell receptor beta chains from one sample, sequenced in a study of T cell responses to AZD1222 COVID-19 vaccine (dated by TCRdb to about 2021). The protocol used for the library was the immunoSEQ multiplex PCR assay. This is the immuneACCESS table as TCRdb keeps it, with only in-frame sequences that have V and J called. A part of the clones is gone; compared with another copy, unresolved V genes explain less than half, and the rest is unexplained. Present in this sample are tens of thousands of clones, about 89% of which were seen just once. The ten top clones hold 4.5% to 5.5% of the sample. In light of the paper, this sample's time point label describes: baseline before first vaccination. What this sample's treatment or condition label stands for: meningococcal conjugate vaccine given as trial control. This material consisted of peripheral blood, taken on day 0 of MenACWY control vaccination. These receptors were collected from an adult in good health.

This clone appeared once. V and J are TRBV5-4 and TRBJ2-1; either TRBD1 or TRBD2 may supply D (5 bases each). The CDR3 consists of 12 residues. Trimming removed 4 bases from V and 10 bases from J, with 12 bases in between. CDR1 SGHNT and CDR2 YYREEE come from the germline V gene (reference sequence). CDR3 bases: TGTGCCAGCAGCACGGACTGGGGCGAGCAGTTCTTC. Its protein product is CASSTDWGEQFF.

The chain is built from TRBV7-9 and TRBJ2-1, with D unresolved. The CDR3 has 12 amino acids. V was trimmed by 1 base and J by 10 bases, leaving 8 bases between them. Germline V lookup: CDR1 SEHNR, CDR2 FQNEAQ (reference sequence). This chain's CDR3 is CASSLEGQEQFF. In DNA, the CDR3 is TGTGCCAGCAGCTTAGAGGGCCAAGAGCAGTTCTTC.

This chain uses TRBV7-9 with TRBJ1-1; D is unresolved. The V gene lost 1 base and the J gene lost 4 bases, with 1 base spanning the gap. The CDR3 consists of 11 residues. The germline CDR1 and CDR2 sequences are SEHNR and FQNEAQ (reference sequence). The CDR3 loop reads CASSLGTEAFF. The CDR3 DNA reads TGTGCCAGCAGCTTAGGCACTGAAGCTTTCTTT.

This clone was counted between two and nine times. The V gene is TRBV7-8, the J gene TRBJ2-1; D perhaps matches TRBD2 (5 bases). The CDR3 extends over 17 amino acids. V lost 0 bases and J 5 bases, leaving 17 bases between the germline ends. Germline CDR1 reads SGHVS; CDR2 reads FQNEAQ. CDR3 bases: TGTGCCAGCAGCTTAGCTACTCAAGGAGGAACGCACAATGAGCAGTTCTTC. It specifies CASSLATQGGTHNEQFF.

The chain is built from TRBV6-5 and TRBJ1-3; possibly TRBD1 for D (5 bases). Per the germline V gene, CDR1 is MNHEY and CDR2 is SVGAGI. Between the trimmed V and J ends, which lost 8 bases and 4 bases, there was a span of 15 bases. This CDR3 comprises 14 residues. The CDR3 region is CASSTVLKGNTIYF. CDR3 coding DNA: TGTGCCAGCTCGACAGTTTTGAAAGGAAACACCATATATTTT.

The chain couples TRBV6-1 to TRBJ2-7, with 9 bases matching TRBD1. After removal of 1 base from V and 4 bases from J, the junction contained 5 bases not matched to a gene. The CDR3 is made up of 15 amino acids. CDR1 and CDR2 (germline): MNHNS, SASEGT. The CDR3, as DNA: TGTGCCAGCAGTGAAGAAGGGACAGGGTTATACGAGCAGTACTTC. It encodes CASSEEGTGLYEQYF.

The CDR3 DNA reads as TGTGCCAGCAGTTCATCGGACAGGGGGCGAGCCGGGGAGCTGTTTTTT. Encoded protein: CASSSSDRGRAGELFF. V usage is TRBV27 and J usage is TRBJ2-2, with 11 bases identical to TRBD1. The CDR3 runs to 16 residues. V shed 4 bases, J shed 6 bases, and the junction held 7 bases outside the gene matches. Germline V gene lookup returns CDR1 MNHEY and CDR2 SMNVEV (reference sequence).

The chain recombines TRBV4-1 with TRBJ2-3; 8 bases align to TRBD2. The ends lost 1 base at V and 4 bases at J; junction bases unmatched: 13. Germline assignment: CDR1 MGHRA and CDR2 YSYEKL. The CDR3 totals 18 residues. The CDR3 DNA follows: TGCGCCAGCAGCCAAGTGAAATCGAGCGGGAGTTTTCCAGATACGCAGTATTTT. It is translated as CASSQVKSSGSFPDTQYF.

The chain combines TRBV28 with TRBJ1-1, with D possibly being TRBD1 (6 bases). This CDR3 spans 16 amino acids. The germline V gene has CDR1 MDHEN and CDR2 SYDVKM. The V gene lost 0 bases and the J gene lost 3 bases, with 14 bases spanning the gap. This CDR3 reads CASSLWQGKTHTEAFF. CDR3 bases: TGTGCCAGCAGTTTATGGCAGGGGAAGACGCACACTGAAGCTTTCTTT.